A single sample is the source of the 3 T cell receptor beta chains below, sequenced in a study of blood T cells in healthy people across ages. Then a second PCR, running about 6 to 11 cycles, was carried out with a sample-barcoded 5' primer and a J-beta primer mix. TCRdb recomputed calls from the 5' RACE reads with MiXCR, one row per CDR3 protein. The sample has approximately 900,000 distinct CDR3 sequences; 45% to 50% are singletons. The sample was blood. The receptors come from a man aged 25-45 years in good health.

The table lists this clonotype with a few counts. The gene calls are TRBV4-1 and TRBJ2-7; D gene uncertain. Germline assignment: CDR1 MGHRA and CDR2 YSYEKL. With 0 bases removed from V and 2 bases from J, the gap between germline ends came to 17 bases. The CDR3 runs to 17 residues. This chain's CDR3 is CASSQEENFDGTYEQYF. The CDR3, as DNA: TGCGCCAGCAGCCAAGAGGAGAACTTTGACGGAACCTACGAGCAGTACTTC.

V is TRBV9 and J is TRBJ2-7, with D maybe TRBD1 (5 bases). Looked up from germline, CDR1 is SGDLS and CDR2 is YYNGEE. The CDR3 loop spans 14 amino acids. V gave up 2 bases and J gave up 5 bases, with 14 bases separating them. In DNA form, the CDR3 reads TGTGCCAGCAGCGTCAATCAGGGTAGGAACGAGCAGTACTTC. Translation gives CASSVNQGRNEQYF.

This clonotype occurred a few times. The V and J genes are TRBV5-1 and TRBJ2-5; D remains unclear. The V end was cut by 0 bases, the J end by 2 bases, with 11 bases between. CDR1 is SGHRS, CDR2 YFSETQ, per germline. The CDR3 is 15 amino acids. Here the CDR3 reads CASSLEVTRQETQYF. The CDR3 region has the DNA TGCGCCAGCAGCTTGGAGGTGACCAGGCAAGAGACCCAGTACTTC.